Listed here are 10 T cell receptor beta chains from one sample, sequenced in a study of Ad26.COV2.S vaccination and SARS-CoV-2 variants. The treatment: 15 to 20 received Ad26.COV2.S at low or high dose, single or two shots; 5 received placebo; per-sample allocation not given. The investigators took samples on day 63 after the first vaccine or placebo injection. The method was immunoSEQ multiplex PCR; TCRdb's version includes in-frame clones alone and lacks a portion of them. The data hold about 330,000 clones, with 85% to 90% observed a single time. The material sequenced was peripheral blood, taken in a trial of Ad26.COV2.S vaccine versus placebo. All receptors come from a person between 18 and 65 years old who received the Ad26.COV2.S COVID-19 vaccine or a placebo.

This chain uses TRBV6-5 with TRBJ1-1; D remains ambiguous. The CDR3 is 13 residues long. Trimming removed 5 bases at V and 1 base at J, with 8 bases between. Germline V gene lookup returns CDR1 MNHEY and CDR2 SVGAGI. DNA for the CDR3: TGTGCCAGCAGTCTTCGAAAGAACACTGAAGCTTTCTTT. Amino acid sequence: CASSLRKNTEAFF.

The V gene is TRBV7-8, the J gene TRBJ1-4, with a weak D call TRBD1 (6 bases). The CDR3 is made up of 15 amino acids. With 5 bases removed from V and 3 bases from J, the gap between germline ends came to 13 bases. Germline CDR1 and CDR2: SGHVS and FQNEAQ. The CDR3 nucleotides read TGTGCCAGCAGCACAAGGACAGTCCCTAATGAAAAACTGTTTTTT. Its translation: CASSTRTVPNEKLFF. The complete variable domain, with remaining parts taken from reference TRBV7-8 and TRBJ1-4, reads GAGVSQSPRYKVAKRGQDVALRCDPISGHVSLFWYQQALGQGPEFLTYFQNEAQLDKSGLPSDRFFAERPEGSVSTLKIQRTQQEDSAVYLCASSTRTVPNEKLFFGSGTQLSVL.

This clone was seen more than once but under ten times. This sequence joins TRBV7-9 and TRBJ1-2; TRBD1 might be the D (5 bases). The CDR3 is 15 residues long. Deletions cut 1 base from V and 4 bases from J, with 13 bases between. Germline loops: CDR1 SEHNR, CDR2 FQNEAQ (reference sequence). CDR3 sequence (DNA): TGTGCCAGCAGCTTAGTTGGTAGGGGCGGCTATGGCTACACCTTC. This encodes CASSLVGRGGYGYTF.

The DNA for the CDR3 is TGTGCCAGCAGCTTAGAGGGATTAAATAATCAGCCCCAGCATTTT. It is translated as CASSLEGLNNQPQHF. This chain links TRBV7-9 with TRBJ1-5; D is ambiguous. Germline V gene lookup returns CDR1 SEHNR and CDR2 FQNEAQ (reference sequence). V lost 1 base and J lost 4, with 11 bases in between. The CDR3 is 15 amino acids.

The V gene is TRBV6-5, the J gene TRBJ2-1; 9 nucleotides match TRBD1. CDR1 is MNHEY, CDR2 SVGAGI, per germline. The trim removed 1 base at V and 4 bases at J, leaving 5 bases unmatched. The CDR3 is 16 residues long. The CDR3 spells CASSYFGTGRYNEQFF. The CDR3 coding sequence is TGTGCCAGCAGTTACTTTGGGACAGGGAGGTACAATGAGCAGTTCTTC.

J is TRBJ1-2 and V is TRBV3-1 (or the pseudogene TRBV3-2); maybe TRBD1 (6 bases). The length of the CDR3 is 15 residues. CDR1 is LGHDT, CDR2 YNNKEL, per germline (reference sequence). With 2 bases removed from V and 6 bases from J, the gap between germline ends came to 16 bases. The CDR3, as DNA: TGTGCCAGCAGCCAACGAGGGGGGGGAAAGGATGGCTACACCTTC. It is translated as CASSQRGGGKDGYTF.

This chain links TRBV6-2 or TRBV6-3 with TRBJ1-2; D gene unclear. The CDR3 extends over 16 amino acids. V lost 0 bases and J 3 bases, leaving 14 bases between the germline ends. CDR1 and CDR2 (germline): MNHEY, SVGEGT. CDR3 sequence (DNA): TGTGCCAGCAGTTACTCCGCCGAGCCACTCGACTATGGCTACACCTTC. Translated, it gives CASSYSAEPLDYGYTF.

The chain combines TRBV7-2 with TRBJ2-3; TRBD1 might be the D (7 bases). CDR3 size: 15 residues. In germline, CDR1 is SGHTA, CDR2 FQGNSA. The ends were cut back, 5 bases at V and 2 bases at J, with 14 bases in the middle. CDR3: CASSLRDRATDTQYF. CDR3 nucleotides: TGTGCCAGCAGCCTGCGGGACAGAGCCACAGATACGCAGTATTTT.

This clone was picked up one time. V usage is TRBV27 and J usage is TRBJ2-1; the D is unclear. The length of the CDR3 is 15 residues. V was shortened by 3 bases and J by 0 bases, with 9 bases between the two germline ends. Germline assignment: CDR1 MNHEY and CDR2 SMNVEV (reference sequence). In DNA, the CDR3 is TGTGCCAGCAGTTTGAGGACGAGCTCCTACAATGAGCAGTTCTTC. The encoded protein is CASSLRTSSYNEQFF.

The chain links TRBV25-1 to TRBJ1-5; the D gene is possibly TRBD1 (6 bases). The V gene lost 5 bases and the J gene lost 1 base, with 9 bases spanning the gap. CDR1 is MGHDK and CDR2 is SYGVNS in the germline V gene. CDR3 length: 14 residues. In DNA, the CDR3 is TGTGCCAGCAGTAACCAGGGGAGCAATCAGCCCCAGCATTTT. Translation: CASSNQGSNQPQHF.